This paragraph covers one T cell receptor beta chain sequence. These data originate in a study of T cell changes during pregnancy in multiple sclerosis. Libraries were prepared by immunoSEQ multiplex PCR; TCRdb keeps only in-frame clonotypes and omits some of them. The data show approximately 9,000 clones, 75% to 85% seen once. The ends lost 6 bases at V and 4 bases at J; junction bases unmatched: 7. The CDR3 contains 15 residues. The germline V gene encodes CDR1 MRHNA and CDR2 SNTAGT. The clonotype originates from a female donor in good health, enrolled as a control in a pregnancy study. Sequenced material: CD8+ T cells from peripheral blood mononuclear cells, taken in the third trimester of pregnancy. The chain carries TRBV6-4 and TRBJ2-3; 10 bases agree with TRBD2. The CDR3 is CASRASAGGSDTQYF. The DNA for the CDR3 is TGTGCCAGCAGGGCCTCAGCGGGGGGGTCAGATACGCAGTATTTT.